Listed below are T cell receptor beta chains from one sample, sequenced in a study of identical twins. TCRdb re-called the 5' RACE reads with MiXCR, one entry per CDR3 protein. The data show 300,000 to 350,000 distinct CDR3 sequences, 9% to 15% seen once. These data also featured in a second study, about yellow fever vaccine responses in identical twins.

Specimen: CD8+ T cells sorted from blood. These TCRs come from a woman between 18 and 30 years old in good health. CDR3s leave out the opening cysteine and the closing phenylalanine or tryptophan.

j_call,v_call,cdr3_length,cdr3_aa
TRBJ2-1,TRBV27,15,ASSLIGVRSSYNEQF
TRBJ2-5,TRBV7-6,11,ASSRRVQETQY
TRBJ2-2,TRBV7-8,13,ASSPGRPSTGELF
TRBJ1-1,TRBV4-1,12,ASSYGQGHTEAF
TRBJ2-3,TRBV7-9,15,ASSGTSGGPPGDTQY
TRBJ2-3,TRBV7-8,17,ASSLRPSQGSGSTDTQY
TRBJ2-3,TRBV29-1,11,SVVGGSLDTQY
TRBJ1-3,TRBV5-1,14,ASSLAKQAERDTIY
TRBJ1-1,TRBV7-6,14,ASSYNRESMNTEAF
TRBJ2-2,TRBV27,13,ASSHSSGRAGELF
TRBJ1-1,TRBV5-1,15,ASSQRDRGRRNTEAF
TRBJ2-2,TRBV5-1,14,ASSLARGPNTGELF
TRBJ2-1,TRBV13,15,ASSLGELAGWLNEQF
TRBJ2-2,TRBV28,13,ASSPTRGDTGELF
TRBJ2-6,TRBV13,14,ASSPPHSSGANVLT
TRBJ2-2,TRBV6-5,15,ASSYSKSGGDTGELF
TRBJ2-2,TRBV5-1,12,ASSLLLDTGELF
TRBJ2-2,TRBV20-1,14,SASAPRGGSTGELF
TRBJ1-1,TRBV6-1,11,ASSLDVVHEAF
TRBJ2-5,TRBV11-2,18,ASSSYGTSGGYGSLETQY
TRBJ2-7,TRBV28,11,ASSSGRSYEQY
TRBJ1-1,TRBV7-6,12,ASSLRRGDTEAF
TRBJ1-4,TRBV20-1,13,SARGSGQEDEKLF
TRBJ2-1,TRBV15,15,ATSGDGRLASYNEQF
TRBJ1-1,TRBV2,14,ASSEGTGILITEAF
TRBJ2-6,TRBV6-5,15,ASSYNRGFSGANVLT
TRBJ2-2,TRBV7-9,13,ASSPPTGLTGELF
TRBJ2-1,TRBV5-1,12,ASSSRDSYNEQF
TRBJ2-3,TRBV11-2,14,ASSLDRPIGTDTQY
TRBJ1-2,TRBV16,13,ASSPSQGVHYGYT
TRBJ2-1,TRBV20-1,12,SARRSGLNNEQF
TRBJ2-1,TRBV29-1,10,SVNGPTIEQF
TRBJ2-4,TRBV7-6,15,ASSLLDLGQACGPQY
TRBJ2-1,TRBV7-9,13,ASSLALLRGGEQF
TRBJ2-1,TRBV12-5,11,ASGSPGSNEQF
TRBJ2-1,TRBV6-1,12,ASSTPAGAYEQF
TRBJ1-1,TRBV4-1,13,ASRTWVWVVTEAF
TRBJ1-4,TRBV12-3/TRBV12-4,12,ASSLGSSNEKLF
TRBJ2-5,TRBV4-1,15,ASSLGLAGVLGETQY
TRBJ2-1,TRBV24-1,13,ATSPQNWEGDEQF
TRBJ2-6,TRBV28,14,ASSLLGISGANVLT
TRBJ2-5,TRBV5-6,14,ASSPLSGAEQETQY
TRBJ1-1,TRBV7-8,9,ASSLESGAF
TRBJ2-5,TRBV14,14,ASSQDERVLRETQY
TRBJ1-5,TRBV24-1,12,ATSVPGSNQPQH
TRBJ2-1,TRBV6-2/TRBV6-3,11,ASSATSYNEQF
TRBJ2-3,TRBV20-1,13,SASVYPRASDTQY
TRBJ2-1,TRBV7-9,12,ASTLTSGVREQF
TRBJ2-1,TRBV12-3/TRBV12-4,13,ASRPTSGRAAEQF
TRBJ2-7,TRBV7-2,12,ASSRSGQLYEQY
TRBJ2-1,TRBV11-1,13,ASSLVGGAGLEQF
TRBJ2-2,TRBV4-1,16,ASSQRLAGGGPERELF
TRBJ2-2,TRBV27,14,ASSSPTSTNTGELF
TRBJ2-1,TRBV7-6,13,ASSLRGTSGDEQF
TRBJ2-5,TRBV12-3/TRBV12-4,11,ASTLGLQETQY
TRBJ2-1,TRBV2,9,ASTLRGEQF